The clone carrying this TCR beta chain is a singleton in its sample. Its specificity is unknown. V was trimmed by 3 bases and J by 0 bases, leaving 15 bases between them. The CDR3 loop spans 15 amino acids. Germline V lookup: CDR1 GTSNPN, CDR2 SVGIG (reference sequence). The source of the sample is a study of cytomegalovirus exposure and HLA in healthy donors. Study conclusions and caveats: In an earlier analysis, in approximately 570 donors, most V segments appeared productive either ~90% or ~30% of the time. Whilst most TCR sequences proved rare, a subset of public TCRs occurred across many donors. Using a false discovery rate of 0.05, a later analysis showed that some 16,000 TCR beta sequences were associated with HLA alleles.

Vbeta (60) and Jbeta (13) primers were used in the PCR. The repertoire was sequenced with immunoSEQ multiplex PCR; TCRdb's copy has only in-frame clones and lacks some. Of tens of thousands of clones detected, approximately 66% appear once; the ten largest clones hold approximately 4%. The clonotype comes from a male donor in good health and CMV-seropositive. J is TRBJ2-7 and V is TRBV30, with D unclear. Sample: PBMCs. The CDR3 DNA follows: TGTGCCTGGAGCATCGCGACACCCCACTCCTACGAGCAGTACTTC. Amino acids: CAWSIATPHSYEQYF.